This TCR beta chain was captured by sequencing in a study of metastatic and nonmetastatic thyroid tumors. Study information: The authors compared repertoires across blood and tumor or nodule tissue from malignant and benign thyroid patients. Study results and limitations: The reported finding was significantly higher TCR beta diversity in malignant thyroid tumors relative to benign nodules, in blood and tumor.

Per the germline V gene, CDR1 is MNHNS and CDR2 is SASEGT. V was clipped by 6 bases and J by 2 bases, with 8 bases between them. The CDR3 consists of 13 residues. Ahead of thyroid surgery, no patient had received treatment of any kind. This clone was recorded at least ten times. Antigen unknown. Authors' data handling: Variation in CDR3 across clinicopathological groups served as the basis for constructing a distant-metastasis classifier in papillary thyroid cancer. TCRdb re-called the PCR reads via MiXCR. It is TCRdb's table, rather than the study itself, that gives the V and J calls and clone size. The profile shows 45,000 to 65,000 clones, approximately 15% of them singletons.

The origin of this receptor is a female donor with papillary thyroid cancer or a benign thyroid nodule (not recorded which). Some clones in this sample may be carry-over from other donors' samples. The rearrangement uses TRBV6-1 and TRBJ1-3; TRBD1 is a possible D gene (5 bases). The sample was blood. The CDR3 bases are TGTGCCAGCAGCCAGGGTACTGGAAACACCATATATTTT. Its translation is CASSQGTGNTIYF.